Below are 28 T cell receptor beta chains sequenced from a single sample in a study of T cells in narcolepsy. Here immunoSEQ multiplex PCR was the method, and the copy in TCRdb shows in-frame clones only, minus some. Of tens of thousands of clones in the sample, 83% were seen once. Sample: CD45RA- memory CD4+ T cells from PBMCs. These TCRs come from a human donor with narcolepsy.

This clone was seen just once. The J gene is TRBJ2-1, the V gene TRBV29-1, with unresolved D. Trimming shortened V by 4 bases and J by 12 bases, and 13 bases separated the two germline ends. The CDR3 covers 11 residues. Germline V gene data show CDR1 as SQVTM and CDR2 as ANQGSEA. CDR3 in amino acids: CSVARGYGQFF. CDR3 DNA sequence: TGCAGCGTTGCACGCGGTTATGGGCAGTTCTTC.

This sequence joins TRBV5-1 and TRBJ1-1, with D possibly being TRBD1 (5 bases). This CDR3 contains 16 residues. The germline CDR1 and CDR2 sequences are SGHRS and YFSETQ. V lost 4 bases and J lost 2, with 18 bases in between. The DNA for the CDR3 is TGCGCCAGCAGCCCGATGACGGGGCTAATAAACACTGAAGCTTTCTTT. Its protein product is CASSPMTGLINTEAFF.

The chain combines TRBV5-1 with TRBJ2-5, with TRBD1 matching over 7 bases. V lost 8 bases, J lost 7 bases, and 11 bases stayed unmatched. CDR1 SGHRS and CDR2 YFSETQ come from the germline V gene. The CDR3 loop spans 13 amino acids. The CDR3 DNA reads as TGCGCCAGTGGCGCTGGAGCAGGGGGGACCCAGTACTTC. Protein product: CASGAGAGGTQYF.

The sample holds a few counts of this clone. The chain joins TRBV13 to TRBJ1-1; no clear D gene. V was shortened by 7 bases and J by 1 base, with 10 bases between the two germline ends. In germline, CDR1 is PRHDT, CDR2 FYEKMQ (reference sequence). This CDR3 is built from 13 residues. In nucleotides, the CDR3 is TGTGCCAGCACAGGACCGACGAACACTGAAGCTTTCTTT. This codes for CASTGPTNTEAFF.

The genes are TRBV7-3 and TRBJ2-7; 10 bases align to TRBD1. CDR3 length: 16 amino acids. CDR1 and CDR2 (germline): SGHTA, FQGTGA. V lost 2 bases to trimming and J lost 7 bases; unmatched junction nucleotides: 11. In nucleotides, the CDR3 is TGTGCCAGCAGCTTAGGGCCCAGACAGGGGGCAGGGGAGCAGTACTTC. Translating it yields CASSLGPRQGAGEQYF.

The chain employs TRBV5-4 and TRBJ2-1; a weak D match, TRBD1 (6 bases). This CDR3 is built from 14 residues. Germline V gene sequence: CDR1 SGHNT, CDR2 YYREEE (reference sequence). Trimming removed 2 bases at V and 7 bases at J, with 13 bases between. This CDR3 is CASSLSRGRNEQFF. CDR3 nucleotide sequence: TGTGCCAGCAGCTTAAGCAGGGGTCGGAATGAGCAGTTCTTC.

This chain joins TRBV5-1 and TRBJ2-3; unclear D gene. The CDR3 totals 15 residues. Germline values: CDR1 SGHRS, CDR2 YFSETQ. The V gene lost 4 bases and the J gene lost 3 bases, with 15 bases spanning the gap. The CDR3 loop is CASSPRLSPTDTQYF. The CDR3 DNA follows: TGCGCCAGCAGCCCTAGACTCTCTCCGACAGATACGCAGTATTTT.

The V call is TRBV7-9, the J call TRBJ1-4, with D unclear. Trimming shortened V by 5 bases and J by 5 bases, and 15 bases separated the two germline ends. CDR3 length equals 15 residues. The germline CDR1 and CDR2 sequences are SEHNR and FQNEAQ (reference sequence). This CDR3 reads CASSLGMGENEKLFF. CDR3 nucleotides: TGTGCCAGCAGCCTCGGAATGGGCGAGAATGAAAAACTGTTTTTT.

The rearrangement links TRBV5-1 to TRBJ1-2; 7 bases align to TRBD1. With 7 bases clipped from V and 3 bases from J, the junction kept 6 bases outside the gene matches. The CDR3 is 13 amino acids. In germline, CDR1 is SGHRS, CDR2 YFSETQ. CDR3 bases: TGCGCCAGCCGGGACAGTTCGGACTATGGCTACACCTTC. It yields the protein CASRDSSDYGYTF.

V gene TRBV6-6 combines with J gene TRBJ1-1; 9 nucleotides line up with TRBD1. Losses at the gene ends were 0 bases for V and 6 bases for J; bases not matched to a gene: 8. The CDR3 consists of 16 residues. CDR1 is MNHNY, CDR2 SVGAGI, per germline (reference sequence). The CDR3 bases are TGTGCCAGCAGTTACTCGATCGGGACAGGGATTTCTGAAGCTTTCTTT. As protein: CASSYSIGTGISEAFF.

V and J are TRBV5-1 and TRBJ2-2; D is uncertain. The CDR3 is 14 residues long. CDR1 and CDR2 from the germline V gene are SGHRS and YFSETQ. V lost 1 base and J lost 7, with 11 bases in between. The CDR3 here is CASSLSSRVGELFF. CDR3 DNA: TGCGCCAGCAGCTTGTCGTCCCGTGTCGGGGAGCTGTTTTTT.

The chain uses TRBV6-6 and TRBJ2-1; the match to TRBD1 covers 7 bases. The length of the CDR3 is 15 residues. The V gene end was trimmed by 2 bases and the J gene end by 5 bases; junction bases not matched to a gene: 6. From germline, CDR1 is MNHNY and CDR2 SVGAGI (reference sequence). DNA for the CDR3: TGTGCCAGCAGTTACCCGACAGGGACAGACAATGAGCAGTTCTTC. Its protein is CASSYPTGTDNEQFF.

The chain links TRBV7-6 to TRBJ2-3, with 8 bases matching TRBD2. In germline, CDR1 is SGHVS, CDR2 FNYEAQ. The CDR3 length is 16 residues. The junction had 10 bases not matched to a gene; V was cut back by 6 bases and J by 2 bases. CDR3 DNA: TGTGCCAGCAGACTGGGCGCGGGACTAGTCACAGATACGCAGTATTTT. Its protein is CASRLGAGLVTDTQYF.

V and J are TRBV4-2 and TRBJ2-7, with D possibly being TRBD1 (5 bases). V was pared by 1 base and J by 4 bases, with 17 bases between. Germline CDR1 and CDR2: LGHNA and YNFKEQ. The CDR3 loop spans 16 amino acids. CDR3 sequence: CASSQAGSGIGYEQYF. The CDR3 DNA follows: TGTGCCAGCAGCCAAGCAGGTTCAGGGATTGGATACGAGCAGTACTTC.

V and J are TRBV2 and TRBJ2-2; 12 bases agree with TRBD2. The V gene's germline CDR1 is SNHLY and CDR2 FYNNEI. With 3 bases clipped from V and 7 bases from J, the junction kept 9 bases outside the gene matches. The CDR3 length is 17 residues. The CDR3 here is CASSDGLAGGPGGELFF. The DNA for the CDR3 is TGTGCCAGCAGTGACGGGCTAGCGGGGGGGCCCGGCGGGGAGCTGTTTTTT.

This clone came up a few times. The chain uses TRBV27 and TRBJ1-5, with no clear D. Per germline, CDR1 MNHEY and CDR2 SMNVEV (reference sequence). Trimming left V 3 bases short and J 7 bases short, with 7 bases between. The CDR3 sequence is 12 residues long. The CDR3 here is CASSFWGQPQHF. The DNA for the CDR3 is TGTGCCAGCAGTTTCTGGGGACAGCCCCAGCATTTT.

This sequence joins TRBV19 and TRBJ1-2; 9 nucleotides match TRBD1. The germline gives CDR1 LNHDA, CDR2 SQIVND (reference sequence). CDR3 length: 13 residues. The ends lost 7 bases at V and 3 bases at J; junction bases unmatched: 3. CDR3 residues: CASNRDRDYGYTF. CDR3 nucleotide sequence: TGTGCCAGTAACCGGGACAGGGACTATGGCTACACCTTC.

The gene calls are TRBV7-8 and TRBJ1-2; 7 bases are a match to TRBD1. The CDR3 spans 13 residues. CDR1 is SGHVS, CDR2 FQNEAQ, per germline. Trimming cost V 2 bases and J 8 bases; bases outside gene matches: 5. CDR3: CASSLTGVEGYTF. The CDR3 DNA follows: TGTGCCAGCAGCTTAACAGGGGTAGAAGGCTACACCTTC.

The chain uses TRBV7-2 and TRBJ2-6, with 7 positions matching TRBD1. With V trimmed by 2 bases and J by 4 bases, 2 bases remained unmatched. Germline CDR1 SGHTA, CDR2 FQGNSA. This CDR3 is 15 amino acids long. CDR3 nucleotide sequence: TGTGCCAGCAGCTTAACAGGGGACGGGGCCAACGTCCTGACTTTC. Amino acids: CASSLTGDGANVLTF.

CDR3 sequence reads: CASSLGMGRGRQETQYF. In DNA form, the CDR3 reads TGTGCCAGCAGCTTAGGTATGGGCAGGGGGCGCCAAGAGACCCAGTACTTC. The chain recombines TRBV5-4 with TRBJ2-5; 8 bases are a match to TRBD1. The CDR3 has 17 residues. V lost 2 bases and J lost 1; bases outside the gene matches: 10. Germline V lookup: CDR1 SGHNT, CDR2 YYREEE (reference sequence). Full variable domain (missing parts from reference TRBV5-4 and TRBJ2-5): ETGVTQSPTHLIKTRGQQVTLRCSSQSGHNTVSWYQQALGQGPQFIFQYYREEENGRGNFPPRFSGLQFPNYSSELNVNALELDDSALYLCASSLGMGRGRQETQYFGPGTRLLVL.

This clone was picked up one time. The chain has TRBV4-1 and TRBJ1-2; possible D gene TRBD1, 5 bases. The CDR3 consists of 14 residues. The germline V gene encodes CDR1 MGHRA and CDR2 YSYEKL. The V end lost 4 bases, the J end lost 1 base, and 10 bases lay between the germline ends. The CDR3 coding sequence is TGCGCCAGCAGCCCCGTCGACAGTAACTATGGCTACACCTTC. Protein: CASSPVDSNYGYTF.

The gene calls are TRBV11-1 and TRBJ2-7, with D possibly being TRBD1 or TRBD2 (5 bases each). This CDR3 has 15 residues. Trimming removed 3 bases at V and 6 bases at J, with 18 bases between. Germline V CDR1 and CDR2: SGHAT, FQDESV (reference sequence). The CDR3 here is CASSFRLQRGSEQYF. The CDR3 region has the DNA TGTGCCAGCAGCTTTAGACTACAAAGGGGCAGCGAGCAGTACTTC.

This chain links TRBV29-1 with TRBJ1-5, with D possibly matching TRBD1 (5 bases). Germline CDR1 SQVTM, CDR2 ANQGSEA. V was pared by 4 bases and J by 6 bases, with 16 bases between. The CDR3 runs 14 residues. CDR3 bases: TGCAGCGTTGCCGGGGGAAGGGGCAGTCAGCCCCAGCATTTT. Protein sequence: CSVAGGRGSQPQHF.

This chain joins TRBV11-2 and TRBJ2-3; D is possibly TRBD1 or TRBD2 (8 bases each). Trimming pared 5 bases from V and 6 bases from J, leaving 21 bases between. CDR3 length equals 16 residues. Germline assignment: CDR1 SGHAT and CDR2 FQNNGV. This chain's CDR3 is CASSLQGAGGVDTQYF. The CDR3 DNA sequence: TGTGCCAGCAGCCTGCAGGGGGCGGGGGGCGTGGATACGCAGTATTTT.

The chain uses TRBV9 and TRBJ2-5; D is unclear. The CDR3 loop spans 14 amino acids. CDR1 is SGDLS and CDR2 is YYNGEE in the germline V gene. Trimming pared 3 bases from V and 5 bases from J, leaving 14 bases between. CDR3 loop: CASSDYYSGETQYF. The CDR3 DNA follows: TGTGCCAGCAGCGATTACTACTCCGGGGAGACCCAGTACTTC. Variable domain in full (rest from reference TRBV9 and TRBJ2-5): DSGVTQTPKHLITATGQRVTLRCSPRSGDLSVYWYQQSLDQGLQFLIQYYNGEERAKGNILERFSAQQFPDLHSELNLSSLELGDSALYFCASSDYYSGETQYFGPGTRLLVL.

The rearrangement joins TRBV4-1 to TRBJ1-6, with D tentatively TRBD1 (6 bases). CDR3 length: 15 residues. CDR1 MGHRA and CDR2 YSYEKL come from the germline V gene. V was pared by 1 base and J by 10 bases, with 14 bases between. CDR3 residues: CASSQAEGGRSPLHF. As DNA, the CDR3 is TGCGCCAGCAGCCAAGCTGAAGGGGGTAGGTCACCCCTCCACTTT.

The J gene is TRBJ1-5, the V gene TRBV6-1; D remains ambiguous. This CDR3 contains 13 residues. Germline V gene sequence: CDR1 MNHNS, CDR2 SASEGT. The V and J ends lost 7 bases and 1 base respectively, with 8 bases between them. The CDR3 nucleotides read TGTGCCAGCACCGGGTTGAGCAATCAGCCCCAGCATTTT. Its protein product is CASTGLSNQPQHF.

CDR3 sequence: CASSERYNSPLHF. CDR3 DNA sequence: TGCGCCAGCAGTGAACGGTATAATTCACCCCTCCACTTT. This chain joins TRBV10-2 and TRBJ1-6; D not certain. Germline V gene sequence: CDR1 WSHSY, CDR2 SAAADI. V lost 3 bases, J lost 4 bases, and 4 bases lay in between. The CDR3 consists of 13 residues.